This TCR beta chain was captured by sequencing in a study of blood T cell repertoires in COVID-19. Whole-study context: T cells, B-cell-depleted T cells, or PBMCs provided the cDNA or gDNA that served as material.

TCRdb's table, derived via immunoSEQ multiplex PCR, lists solely in-frame clones and lacks some. The sample includes roughly 180,000 clones, 80% to 90% of them seen just once. Trimming left V 5 bases short and J 4 bases short, with 8 bases between. The CDR3 has 12 residues. This study enrolled people aged about 18 to 90 from 24 US geographic areas. Recovery meant two consecutive negative NP/OP PCR tests, professional clearance, or resolved symptoms. This clone was seen a handful of times. The sample contains more than one DNA sequence encoding this CDR3. The chain combines TRBV12-3 or TRBV12-4 with TRBJ1-2, with D maybe TRBD1 (6 bases). The sample taken for sequencing was PBMCs or T cells enriched from blood (not recorded which). The receptor was derived from a man aged 35 to 55 who had recovered from COVID-19. CDR3 residues: CASSADSYGYTF. The CDR3 DNA reads TGTGCCAGCAGTGCGGACAGCTATGGCTACACCTTC.